These 24 T cell receptor beta chains were sequenced from one sample in a study of blood T cell repertoires in COVID-19 (dated by TCRdb to about 2020). Libraries were built with the immunoSEQ multiplex PCR assay. Imported from immuneACCESS, the table was reduced by TCRdb to in-frame sequences with V and J called. These copies leave out some clones; in studies compared against another copy, an unresolved V gene accounts for under half, and the cause of the remainder is not known. For this sample the table gives roughly 170,000 clones, of which roughly nine tenths were detected only once. The leading ten clones occupy about a fifth of the sample. The source material was peripheral blood. Receptor source: a man in his sixties or seventies with active or convalescent COVID-19.

This clone was recorded once. The rearrangement links TRBV4-2 to TRBJ2-3, with TRBD2 identical over 8 bases. With 3 bases clipped from V and 1 base from J, the junction kept 6 bases outside the gene matches. Germline V gives CDR1 LGHNA, CDR2 YNFKEQ. The CDR3 extends over 16 amino acids. The CDR3: CASSHPGGGGTDTQYF. DNA of the CDR3: TGTGCCAGCAGCCACCCGGGGGGGGGAGGCACAGATACGCAGTATTTT.

The V and J genes are TRBV4-1 and TRBJ1-6; 10 bases match TRBD1. V lost 0 bases and J lost 10; bases outside the gene matches: 9. The CDR3 runs 17 residues. Germline CDR1 reads MGHRA; CDR2 reads YSYEKL. CDR3 in DNA: TGCGCCAGCAGCCAAGATGCCCGGGACAGGGGAGCATCACCCCTCCACTTT. Residues: CASSQDARDRGASPLHF.

V is TRBV7-2 and J is TRBJ1-1; no definite D call. This CDR3 has 16 amino acids. Trimming took off 5 bases at V and 1 base at J, with 17 bases between the two ends. The germline CDR1 and CDR2 sequences are SGHTA and FQGNSA. CDR3 region: CASSPRRVARNTEAFF. Here the CDR3 DNA reads TGTGCCAGCAGCCCCCGGAGGGTGGCTAGGAACACTGAAGCTTTCTTT.

The chain links TRBV6-5 to TRBJ2-7; the match to TRBD1 covers 9 bases. This CDR3 has 16 amino acids. Germline-derived CDR1 and CDR2 are MNHEY and SVGAGI. V shed 0 bases and J 2 bases; nucleotides not matched to a gene: 5. CDR3 nucleotide sequence: TGTGCCAGCAGTTACTCGTGGACAGGGGTCACCTACGAGCAGTACTTC. Amino acids: CASSYSWTGVTYEQYF.

The genes are TRBV7-8 and TRBJ1-2; 7 bases align to TRBD1. CDR1 is SGHVS, CDR2 FQNEAQ, per germline. J lost 3 bases, V lost 8 bases, and 12 bases had no gene match. This CDR3 has 15 amino acids. CDR3 sequence reads: CASGPWGQIDYGYTF. The CDR3 region has the DNA TGTGCCAGCGGACCTTGGGGACAGATAGACTATGGCTACACCTTC.

The rearrangement links TRBV18 to TRBJ1-2; D possibly corresponds to TRBD1 (5 bases). There are 20 residues in the CDR3. Per germline, CDR1 KGHSH and CDR2 LQKENI. V lost 4 bases and J lost 8, with 35 bases in between. The CDR3 region is CASSLSSPDSYYEKTPGYTF. The CDR3 DNA sequence: TGTGCCAGCTCACTATCATCGCCAGACAGCTATTACGAGAAAACTCCCGGCTACACCTTC.

This chain uses TRBV13 with TRBJ1-3; D gene ambiguous. The CDR3 is 12 amino acids. CDR1 PRHDT and CDR2 FYEKMQ come from the germline V gene (reference sequence). With 2 bases removed from V and 4 bases from J, the gap between germline ends came to 3 bases. The CDR3 sequence is CASSLLGNTIYF. CDR3 nucleotides: TGTGCCAGCAGCTTATTAGGAAACACCATATATTTT.

This chain links TRBV11-2 with TRBJ1-2; maybe TRBD1 (6 bases). Germline-derived CDR1 and CDR2 are SGHAT and FQNNGV. V was trimmed by 1 base and J by 3 bases, leaving 9 bases between them. The CDR3 covers 14 residues. The CDR3 loop reads CASSLVRQDYGYTF. The DNA for the CDR3 is TGTGCCAGCAGCTTAGTTCGACAGGACTATGGCTACACCTTC.

The chain combines TRBV7-2 with TRBJ2-2; possibly TRBD1 for D (5 bases). V lost 4 bases to trimming and J lost 1 base, with 7 bases between them. There are 14 residues in the CDR3. Germline V gives CDR1 SGHTA, CDR2 FQGNSA. CDR3 in amino acids: CASSYRRNTGELFF. As DNA, the CDR3 is TGTGCCAGCAGCTACAGGAGGAACACCGGGGAGCTGTTTTTT.

The chain uses TRBV5-6 and TRBJ2-7, with D unresolved. Germline CDR1 reads SGHDT; CDR2 reads YYEEEE. There are 13 residues in the CDR3. V gave up 4 bases and J gave up 4 bases, with 12 bases separating them. CDR3 protein: CASSAISGYEQYF. CDR3 in DNA: TGTGCCAGCAGCGCAATCTCCGGTTACGAGCAGTACTTC.

The chain employs TRBV7-9 and TRBJ1-1, with a possible D match to TRBD1 (6 bases). Trimming stripped 5 bases from V and 4 bases from J, with 14 bases between. From germline, CDR1 is SEHNR and CDR2 FQNEAQ (reference sequence). This CDR3 has 14 residues. The CDR3 reads CASSPDSRGTEAFF. DNA of the CDR3: TGTGCCAGCAGCCCGGACAGCAGGGGCACTGAAGCTTTCTTT.

The CDR3 loop reads CASSQLLTGNYGYTF. The CDR3 DNA reads as TGCGCCAGCAGCCAACTATTGACAGGGAACTATGGCTACACCTTC. The chain employs TRBV4-3 and TRBJ1-2; TRBD1 matches at 7 bases. V gave up 2 bases and J gave up 2 bases; unmatched junction bases: 5. Germline-derived CDR1 and CDR2 are LGHNA and YSLEER. CDR3 length: 15 residues.

This chain joins TRBV18 and TRBJ2-3; 7 bases are a match to TRBD2. The germline V gene encodes CDR1 KGHSH and CDR2 LQKENI. The CDR3 has 15 amino acids. V shed 5 bases and J 0 bases; nucleotides not matched to a gene: 5. The CDR3 region is CASSSQRGSTDTQYF. As DNA, the CDR3 is TGTGCCAGCTCATCACAGCGGGGTAGCACAGATACGCAGTATTTT.

This clone was seen a few times. The chain links TRBV28 to TRBJ2-1; 11 bases match TRBD2. The CDR3 runs 16 residues. Trimming at V came to 5 bases and at J to 9 bases, leaving 12 bases not matched to a gene. Germline V CDR1 and CDR2: MDHEN, SYDVKM. In DNA form, the CDR3 reads TGTGCCAGCAGTCGGGGACTAGCGGTTTTCCGCGGTGAGCAGTTCTTC. Translated: CASSRGLAVFRGEQFF.

This rearrangement joins TRBV3-1 (or the pseudogene TRBV3-2) to TRBJ1-6; D may be TRBD1 (5 bases). Germline V gives CDR1 LGHDT, CDR2 YNNKEL (reference sequence). The CDR3 has 15 amino acids. V was clipped by 1 base and J by 4 bases, with 8 bases between them. The CDR3 protein is CASSQGQNYNSPLHF. CDR3 nucleotide sequence: TGTGCCAGCAGCCAAGGACAGAATTATAATTCACCCCTCCACTTT.

This chain links TRBV28 with TRBJ2-7; 10 nucleotides align to TRBD1. The trim removed 0 bases at V and 4 bases at J, leaving 0 bases unmatched. Germline lookup yields CDR1 MDHEN and CDR2 SYDVKM. The CDR3 is made up of 14 amino acids. Here the CDR3 reads CASSLWGQGYEQYF. CDR3 nucleotide sequence: TGTGCCAGCAGTTTATGGGGACAGGGGTACGAGCAGTACTTC.

The chain employs TRBV5-6 and TRBJ1-2, with 10 bases that match TRBD1. The CDR3 has 13 residues. The trim removed 6 bases at V and 7 bases at J, leaving 6 bases unmatched. The germline CDR1 and CDR2 sequences are SGHDT and YYEEEE. The CDR3 loop is CASTRDRGRGYTF. The CDR3 DNA reads TGTGCCAGCACCAGGGACAGGGGACGTGGCTACACCTTC.

V and J are TRBV5-1 and TRBJ2-7, with D possibly TRBD1 on 5 matching bases. Germline CDR1 reads SGHRS; CDR2 reads YFSETQ. Between the trimmed V and J ends, which lost 6 bases and 3 bases, there was a span of 7 bases. This CDR3 comprises 11 residues. The CDR3 reads CASMDNYEQYF. The CDR3 DNA sequence: TGCGCCAGCATGGACAACTACGAGCAGTACTTC.

The V and J genes are TRBV7-9 and TRBJ2-1; 10 positions agree with TRBD2. Trimming cost V 6 bases and J 4 bases; bases outside gene matches: 6. Germline values: CDR1 SEHNR, CDR2 FQNEAQ (reference sequence). This CDR3 has 15 amino acids. CDR3 DNA: TGTGCCAGCAGTCTAGCGGGGGCTTTTTACAATGAGCAGTTCTTC. Protein sequence: CASSLAGAFYNEQFF.

The CDR3 spells CASRETGANQPQHF. Written as DNA, the CDR3 is TGTGCCAGCAGAGAAACAGGGGCCAATCAGCCCCAGCATTTT. V usage is TRBV28 and J usage is TRBJ1-5; 7 bases fit TRBD1. The germline V gene has CDR1 MDHEN and CDR2 SYDVKM. The CDR3 sequence is 14 residues long. V lost 6 bases and J lost 3; bases outside the gene matches: 5.

The rearrangement uses TRBV15 and TRBJ2-5, with D hard to call. The V gene's germline CDR1 is LNHNV and CDR2 YYDKDF (reference sequence). V lost 1 base to trimming and J lost 3 bases, with 6 bases between them. The CDR3 runs 13 residues. CDR3 in DNA: TGTGCCACCAGCAGAGTTCTAGAAGAGACCCAGTACTTC. Translation gives CATSRVLEETQYF. Full variable domain (rest looked up from reference TRBV15 and TRBJ2-5): DAMVIQNPRYQVTQFGKPVTLSCSQTLNHNVMYWYQQKSSQAPKLLFHYYDKDFNNEADTPDNFQSRRPNTSFCFLDIRSPGLGDTAMYLCATSRVLEETQYFGPGTRLLVL.

This chain uses TRBV11-2 with TRBJ2-3, with 11 bases lining up with TRBD2. Unmatched junction bases numbered 10, after V lost 5 bases and J lost 6 bases. CDR1 SGHAT and CDR2 FQNNGV come from the germline V gene. There are 16 residues in the CDR3. The DNA of the CDR3 is TGTGCCAGCAGCCCTAATAGCGGGGGGGCCCGTGATACGCAGTATTTT. Amino acids: CASSPNSGGARDTQYF.

The V gene is TRBV10-1, the J gene TRBJ1-3; 7 bases line up with TRBD1. The CDR3 length is 14 residues. CDR1 and CDR2 (germline): WNHNN, SYGVQD (reference sequence). V lost 5 bases, J lost 3 bases, and 4 bases stayed unmatched. CDR3 DNA: TGCGCCAGCAGTCCCGGGACAGATGGAAACACCATATATTTT. It encodes CASSPGTDGNTIYF.

The chain uses TRBV20-1 and TRBJ2-3; D is undetermined. The V end lost 1 base, the J end lost 9 bases, and 8 bases lay between the germline ends. The CDR3 extends over 11 amino acids. Per germline, CDR1 DFQATT and CDR2 SNEGSKA (reference sequence). CDR3 DNA sequence: TGCAGTGCTAGAGTTATAGCCACGCAGTATTTT. It codes for CSARVIATQYF.